This TCR beta chain stems from a study of blood T cell repertoires in COVID-19 (dated by TCRdb to about 2020). About the investigation overall: Samples from collaborators originated in the United States, Italy and Spain and spanned both the acute and convalescent phases of COVID-19. The material from the prospective study consisted of cDNA or gDNA derived from T cells, B-cell-depleted T cells, or PBMCs. Subjects who had been exposed to COVID-19, were actively infected with it, or had recovered from it provided the deeply sampled blood TCRbeta repertoires that made up the dataset. The repertoires were released in a freely available public database meant as a resource for research on the immune response to SARS-CoV-2. Samples came from the ongoing ImmuneRACE study (first 160 participants) plus 1,254 subjects from 6 global collaborators. Nearly every sample came with metadata listing a de-identified subject ID, COVID-19 status, age in years and sex. HLA class I and class II types, where available, came from metadata supplied by the sample provider rather than from assay-based typing. Overall study outcomes, separate from this receptor: How much clinical and demographic metadata was included differed by source and by participant, and the metadata was provided uncurated.

The collaborating institutions used their own protocols to collect whole blood in K2EDTA tubes. Collaborator samples were shipped for TCRbeta analysis as frozen whole blood, isolated PBMCs, or DNA extracted from either sample type. In the case of this clone: Its specific antigen is unknown. No much larger clonotype is one base removed from it; base qualities were not supplied.

TCRbeta CDR3 regions were amplified from genomic DNA by means of the immunoSEQ Assay, a bias-controlled multiplex PCR. The published analysis was carried out like this. The number of nucleated cells in each sample was estimated by amplification of reference gene primers within the assay. Sequence reads were collapsed and filtered to measure the absolute abundance of every unique TCRbeta CDR3 rearrangement. Productive Simpson clonality was computed per sample as the square root of Simpson's diversity index over productive rearrangements. TCRdb took over this immuneACCESS table, retaining in-frame rearrangements with V and J assigned. Such tables are incomplete; in checked studies, under half of the missing clones stem from an unresolved V gene, and the remainder is unexplained. V and J calls and clone size are those listed in that table; D and trimming were worked out from the DNA. The sample table lists around 110,000 clones, roughly 85% of them with a count of one. The ten largest account for about 2.2% of the sample.

The CDR3 holds 15 amino acids from the cysteine to the phenylalanine. Only the CDR3 DNA is retained, 45 bases long and in frame from the first base. The junction carries 12 bases between V and J, which are trimmed by 9 bases and 0 bases respectively. Reading the germline V gene gives CDR1 SNHLY and CDR2 FYNNEI. Sequencing used peripheral blood. The source of this sequence is a man aged 25 to 45 with acute or convalescent COVID-19. The rearranged segments are TRBV2 and TRBJ1-6; TRBD1 is a possible D gene, resting on 6 matching bases. The DNA sequence reads TGTGCCAGTCTAGTGGGGGCCTCCTATAATTCACCCCTCCACTTT. Translated, this is CASLVGASYNSPLHF.